Sequencing of this TCR beta chain was carried out in a study of T cell changes during pregnancy in multiple sclerosis. CDR1 and CDR2 (germline): SGHNT, YENEEA. This CDR3 contains 14 residues. Trimming removed 2 bases at V and 4 bases at J, with 8 bases between. Produced via immunoSEQ multiplex PCR; TCRdb's table is partial and in-frame only. The sample yields over 90,000 clones, less than 95% seen once. This sequence was found in a female donor with multiple sclerosis, enrolled in a pregnancy study. This chain uses TRBV11-3 with TRBJ2-2; possibly TRBD2 for D (6 bases). This sample comprised peripheral blood, obtained before pregnancy. This CDR3 is CASSLRGSTGELFF. The CDR3 DNA reads as TGTGCCAGCAGCTTACGGGGGTCCACCGGGGAGCTGTTTTTT. Full variable domain (rest looked up from reference TRBV11-3 and TRBJ2-2): EAGVVQSPRYKIIEKKQPVAFWCNPISGHNTLYWYLQNLGQGPELLIRYENEEAVDDSQLPKDRFSAERLKGVDSTLKIQPAELGDSAVYLCASSLRGSTGELFFGEGSRLTVL.